This T cell receptor (beta chain) is drawn from a study of blood T cell repertoires in COVID-19. In the study overall: Collection of acute and convalescent COVID-19 samples took place in the United States, Italy and Spain.

TCRdb's table, derived via immunoSEQ multiplex PCR, lists solely in-frame clones and lacks some. There are under 300,000 clones in the sample; approximately 90% occur only once, and roughly 2.3% lies in the top ten. The CDR3 spans 13 residues. V lost 3 bases and J lost 5, with 7 bases in between. Germline V lookup: CDR1 SEHNR, CDR2 FQNEAQ (reference sequence). The clonotype originates from a woman aged 18-30 years who had recovered from COVID-19. This chain uses TRBV7-9 with TRBJ1-4; D is perhaps TRBD1 (5 bases). Material for sequencing was PBMCs or T cells enriched from blood (not recorded which). This CDR3 reads CASSLQGNEKLFF. The CDR3 DNA follows: TGTGCCAGCAGCTTGCAGGGAAATGAAAAACTGTTTTTT.